This T cell receptor (beta chain) was recovered during a study of blood T cell repertoires in COVID-19. Study details: Both acute and convalescent COVID-19 samples were obtained from the United States, Italy and Spain. Sources were T cells, B-cell-depleted T cells, or PBMCs; the material itself was cDNA or gDNA.

Sequenced by immunoSEQ multiplex PCR; TCRdb stores in-frame clones only, minus some. The sample comprises more than 200,000 clones, more than 85% of which are singletons, and under 2% rests with the top ten. As to this clone: Other nucleotide sequences from this sample produce the same CDR3.

The TCR originated in a woman aged 45-59 years who had recovered from COVID-19. Sample: PBMCs or T cells enriched from blood (not recorded which).

CDR3 DNA: TGCGCCAGCAGCTTGTGGCAGGGAACAGATACGCAGTATTTT. This codes for CASSLWQGTDTQYF. The chain joins TRBV5-1 to TRBJ2-3; D might be TRBD1 (5 bases). V was clipped by 1 base and J by 3 bases, with 9 bases between them. CDR3 size: 14 residues. Germline CDR1 is SGHRS and CDR2 is YFSETQ.